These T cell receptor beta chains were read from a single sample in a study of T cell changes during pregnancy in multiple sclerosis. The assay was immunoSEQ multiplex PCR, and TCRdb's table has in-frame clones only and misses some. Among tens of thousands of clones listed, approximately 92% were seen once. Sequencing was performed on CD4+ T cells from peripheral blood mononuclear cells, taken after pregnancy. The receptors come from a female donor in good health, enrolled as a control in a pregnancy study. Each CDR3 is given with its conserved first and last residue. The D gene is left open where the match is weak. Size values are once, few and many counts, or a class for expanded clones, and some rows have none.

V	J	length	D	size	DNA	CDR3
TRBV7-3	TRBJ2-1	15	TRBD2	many	TGTGCCAGCAGCTTATTAGCGGGAGTTAGTAATGAGCAGTTCTTC	CASSLLAGVSNEQFF
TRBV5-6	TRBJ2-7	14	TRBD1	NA	TGTGCCAGCAGCTTGGCGCGACAGGGCTACGAGCAGTACTTC	CASSLARQGYEQYF
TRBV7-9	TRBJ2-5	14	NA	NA	TGTGCCAGCAGTGCAGGGCAGTTTCAAGAGACCCAGTACTTC	CASSAGQFQETQYF
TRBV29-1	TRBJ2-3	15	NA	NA	TGCAGCGTAGAATGGGACGGACTAATCACAGATACGCAGTATTTT	CSVEWDGLITDTQYF
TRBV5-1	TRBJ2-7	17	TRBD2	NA	TGCGCCAGCAGCGGTACGGTAGCGGGAACGATGGGCTACGAGCAGTACTTC	CASSGTVAGTMGYEQYF
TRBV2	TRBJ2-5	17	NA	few	TGTGCCAGCAGTGAAAGGTTGCTAGCGCAAATAGGGGAGACCCAGTACTTC	CASSERLLAQIGETQYF
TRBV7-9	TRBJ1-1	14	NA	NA	TGTGCCAGCAGCCCAGTGGGGGGTAACACTGAAGCTTTCTTT	CASSPVGGNTEAFF
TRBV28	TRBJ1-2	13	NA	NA	TGTGCCAGCATCCTACAGGGTGAGGTTGGCTACACCTTC	CASILQGEVGYTF
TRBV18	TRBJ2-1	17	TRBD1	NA	TGTGCCAGCTCACTAATCAAGACAGGGGGCATCATAGTTGAGCAGTTCTTC	CASSLIKTGGIIVEQFF
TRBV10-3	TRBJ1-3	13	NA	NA	TGTGCCATCTACGTAGACTCCGGAAACACCATATATTTT	CAIYVDSGNTIYF
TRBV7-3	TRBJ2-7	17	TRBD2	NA	TGTGCCAGCAGCTTAAACCCCCATAGCGGGAGGGCGGGCGAGCAGTACTTC	CASSLNPHSGRAGEQYF
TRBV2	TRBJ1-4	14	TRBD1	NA	TGTGCCAGCGGGCTACCGGGACAGGGGGAAAAACTGTTTTTT	CASGLPGQGEKLFF
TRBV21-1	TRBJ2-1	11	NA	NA	TGTGCCAGCACCCCGGCGAGGGAGCAGTTCTTC	CASTPAREQFF
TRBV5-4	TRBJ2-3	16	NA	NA	TGTGCCAGCAGACCTACCCCCAGGGGAAAGACAGATACGCAGTATTTT	CASRPTPRGKTDTQYF
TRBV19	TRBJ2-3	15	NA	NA	TGTGCCAGTAGTATTGTAAAGGGGTCCACAGATACGCAGTATTTT	CASSIVKGSTDTQYF
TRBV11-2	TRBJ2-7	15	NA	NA	TGTGCCAGCAGCTCGTTTCCAGAACAGGACTACGAGCAGTACTTC	CASSSFPEQDYEQYF
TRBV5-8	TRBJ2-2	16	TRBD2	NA	TGTGCCACCAAACGGGGGGGGGCGACGAACACCGGGGAGCTGTTTTTT	CATKRGGATNTGELFF
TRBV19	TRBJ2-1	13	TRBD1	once	TGTGCCAGCTCCGGGACAGGGGGCTATGAGCAGTTCTTC	CASSGTGGYEQFF
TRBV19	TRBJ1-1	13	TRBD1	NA	TGTGCCAGTAGTAGGGACAGGGAAGGTGGAGCTTTCTTT	CASSRDREGGAFF
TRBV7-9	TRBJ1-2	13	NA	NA	TGTGCCAGCAGCTCTCCCAGAGGCTATGGCTACACCTTC	CASSSPRGYGYTF
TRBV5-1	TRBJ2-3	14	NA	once	TGCGCCAGCAGCTTGCTAAATCCCACAGATACGCAGTATTTT	CASSLLNPTDTQYF
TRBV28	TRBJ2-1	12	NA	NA	TGTGCCAGCAGTTTGAGGTGGGATGAGCAGTTCTTC	CASSLRWDEQFF
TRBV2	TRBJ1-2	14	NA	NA	TGTGCCAGCAGTACCTTAGGAGGGGGGGGAGGCTACACCTTC	CASSTLGGGGGYTF
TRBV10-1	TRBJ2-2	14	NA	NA	TGCGCCAGCAGGCCAGGGGAGAACACCGGGGAGCTGTTTTTT	CASRPGENTGELFF
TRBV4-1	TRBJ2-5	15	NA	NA	TGCGCCAGCAGCCAAGAGGGGCAGCCTGGGGAGACCCAGTACTTC	CASSQEGQPGETQYF
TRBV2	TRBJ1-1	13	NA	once	TGTGCCAGCAGTGAGGCCAGGGATACTGAAGCTTTCTTT	CASSEARDTEAFF
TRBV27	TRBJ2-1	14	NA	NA	TGTGCCAGCAGTGAAGACAGATCCTACAATGAGCAGTTCTTC	CASSEDRSYNEQFF
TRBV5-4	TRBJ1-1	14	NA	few	TGTGCCAGCAGGGAGACAGGTGGGGACACTGAAGCTTTCTTT	CASRETGGDTEAFF
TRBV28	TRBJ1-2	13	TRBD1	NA	TGTGCCAGCAGGAAGACAGGGCAATATGGCTACACCTTC	CASRKTGQYGYTF
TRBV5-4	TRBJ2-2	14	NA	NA	TGTGCCAGCAGCTTGCCCGGGAACACCGGGGAGCTGTTTTTT	CASSLPGNTGELFF
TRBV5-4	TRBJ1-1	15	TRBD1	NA	TGTGCCAGCAGCTTGAAGACAGGGAGGAACACTGAAGCTTTCTTT	CASSLKTGRNTEAFF